This entry lists 9 T cell receptor beta chains sequenced from one sample in a study of CD8+ T cells in alopecia areata. cDNA prepared by RNA extraction and subsequent reverse transcription served as the template for sequencing. Sequencing was performed with immunoSEQ multiplex PCR; in TCRdb, only in-frame clones are kept and a portion is missing. This sample has around 140,000 clones, with 85% to 90% found just once. This material consisted of CD8+ T cells sorted from blood, taken at week 0. The source is a human donor with alopecia areata.

The V and J genes are TRBV27 and TRBJ1-5; no definite D call. This CDR3 has 13 amino acids. V lost 4 bases to trimming and J lost 2 bases, with 6 bases between them. Germline V CDR1 and CDR2: MNHEY, SMNVEV (reference sequence). The CDR3 sequence: CASSSIGNQPQHF. As DNA, the CDR3 is TGTGCCAGCAGTTCAATCGGCAATCAGCCCCAGCATTTT.

This chain links TRBV6-5 with TRBJ2-3; 10 bases are shared with TRBD2. The CDR3 runs to 16 residues. From germline, CDR1 is MNHEY and CDR2 SVGAGI. The J segment lost 1 base and the V segment lost 2 bases, leaving 3 bases of the junction unmatched. The CDR3 reads CASSYPSGSGTDTQYF. The CDR3 bases are TGTGCCAGCAGTTACCCTAGCGGGAGTGGCACAGATACGCAGTATTTT.

The V call is TRBV13, the J call TRBJ2-7; TRBD1 aligns across 7 bases. The germline CDR1 and CDR2 sequences are PRHDT and FYEKMQ (reference sequence). The V segment lost 5 bases and the J segment 1 base; nucleotides outside the gene matches: 5. CDR3 size: 14 residues. The DNA for the CDR3 is TGTGCCAGCAGCATCTACAGGGGATCCTACGAGCAGTACTTC. It codes for CASSIYRGSYEQYF.

The rearrangement uses TRBV7-3 and TRBJ2-7; TRBD1 might be the D (5 bases). Trimming cost V 5 bases and J 0 bases, with 14 bases left between them. CDR3 length: 15 residues. CDR1 and CDR2 (germline): SGHTA, FQGTGA. The DNA of the CDR3 is TGTGCCAGCAGCACCCAGGGCAACATCTCCTACGAGCAGTACTTC. It encodes CASSTQGNISYEQYF.

Turning to this clone: Additional DNA sequences in this sample encode the identical CDR3. V is TRBV4-1 and J is TRBJ1-1, with unresolved D. Trimming shortened V by 0 bases and J by 1 base, and 6 bases separated the two germline ends. The germline gives CDR1 MGHRA, CDR2 YSYEKL. The length of the CDR3 is 14 residues. The CDR3 DNA reads TGCGCCAGCAGCCAAGAGGCTGGGAACACTGAAGCTTTCTTT. Residues: CASSQEAGNTEAFF.

V gene TRBV29-1 combines with J gene TRBJ2-5; 9 bases line up with TRBD1. The CDR3 has 16 residues. Germline assignment: CDR1 SQVTM and CDR2 ANQGSEA. With 6 bases clipped from V and 1 base from J, the junction kept 12 bases outside the gene matches. CDR3 sequence reads: CSVGDRVWTGQETQYF. CDR3 nucleotide sequence: TGCAGCGTAGGGGACAGGGTTTGGACTGGCCAAGAGACCCAGTACTTC.

This chain joins TRBV30 and TRBJ1-1; D is undetermined. Germline CDR1 GTSNPN, CDR2 SVGIG (reference sequence). This CDR3 has 13 amino acids. Trimming took off 4 bases at V and 0 bases at J, with 9 bases between the two ends. The CDR3 region is CAWNQVLNTEAFF. The CDR3 DNA reads TGTGCCTGGAATCAGGTACTGAACACTGAAGCTTTCTTT. The whole variable domain, remainder taken from reference TRBV30 and TRBJ1-1, is SQTIHQWPATLVQPVGSPLSLECTVEGTSNPNLYWYRQAAGRGLQLLFYSVGIGQISSEVPQNLSASRPQDRQFILSSKKLLLSDSGFYLCAWNQVLNTEAFFGQGTRLTVV.

The chain has TRBV7-8 and TRBJ2-5; a possible D gene is TRBD1 (6 bases). V lost 5 bases to trimming and J lost 4 bases, with 17 bases between them. The CDR3 totals 15 residues. Germline CDR1 is SGHVS and CDR2 is FQNEAQ. The CDR3 nucleotides read TGTGCCAGCAGCCCAATAGAGACAGGAGGAGAGACCCAGTACTTC. Its translation: CASSPIETGGETQYF.

V is TRBV9 and J is TRBJ1-1; maybe TRBD1 (5 bases). Deletions cut 3 bases from V and 1 base from J, with 13 bases between. The V gene's germline CDR1 is SGDLS and CDR2 YYNGEE. This CDR3 has 15 residues. The CDR3 region is CASSAPGTGNTEAFF. The DNA of the CDR3 is TGTGCCAGCAGCGCTCCCGGGACGGGGAACACTGAAGCTTTCTTT.